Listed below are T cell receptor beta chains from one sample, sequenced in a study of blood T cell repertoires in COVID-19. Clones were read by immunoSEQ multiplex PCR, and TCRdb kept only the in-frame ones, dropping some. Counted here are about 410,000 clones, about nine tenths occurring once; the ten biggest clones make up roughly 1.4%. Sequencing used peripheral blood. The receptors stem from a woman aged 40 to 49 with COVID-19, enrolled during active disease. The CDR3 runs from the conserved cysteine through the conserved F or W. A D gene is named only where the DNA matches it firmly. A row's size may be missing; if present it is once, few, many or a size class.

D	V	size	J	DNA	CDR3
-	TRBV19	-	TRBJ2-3	TGTGCCAGTAGTATAGGAGAAGATACGCAGTATTTT	CASSIGEDTQYF
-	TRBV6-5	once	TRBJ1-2	TGTGCCAGCAACGTTAGGGGGAACTATGGCTACACCTTC	CASNVRGNYGYTF
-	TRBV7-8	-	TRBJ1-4	TGTGCCAGCAGCCCCAAGATTGGGGGGAGAAATGAAAAACTGTTTTTT	CASSPKIGGRNEKLFF
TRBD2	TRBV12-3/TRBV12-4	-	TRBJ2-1	TGTGCCAGCAGCTTAAAACGGGAGGGCTTGCAGTTCTTC	CASSLKREGLQFF
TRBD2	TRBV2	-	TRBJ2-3	TGTGCCAGCAGTGGGACTAGCGGGGGTGATACGCAGTATTTT	CASSGTSGGDTQYF
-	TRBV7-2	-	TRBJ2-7	TGTGCCAGCAGTTACAGGACGGGCTACGAGCAGGAGCAGTACTTC	CASSYRTGYEQEQYF
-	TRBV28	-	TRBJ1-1	TGTGCCAGCAGTTTATTACTAACTGAAGCTTTCTTT	CASSLLLTEAFF
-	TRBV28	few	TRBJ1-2	TGTGCCAGCAGCGGATTGCCGGGACACGCTAACTATGGCTACACCTTC	CASSGLPGHANYGYTF
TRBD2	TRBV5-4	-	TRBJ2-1	TGTGCCAGCAGCTCCGAATTAGCGGGGGCCCTCAATGAGCAGTTCTTC	CASSSELAGALNEQFF
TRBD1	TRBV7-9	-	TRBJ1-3	TGTGCCAGCAGCCCGAGAAGGACAGGGGCTGGAAACACCATATATTTT	CASSPRRTGAGNTIYF
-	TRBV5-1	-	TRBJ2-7	TGCGCCAGCAGCCCCCGGGACACCGACTACGAGCAGTACTTC	CASSPRDTDYEQYF
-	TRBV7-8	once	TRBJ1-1	TGTGCCAGCAGCTTAGGTTTACGACTCTTGAACACTGAAGCTTTCTTT	CASSLGLRLLNTEAFF
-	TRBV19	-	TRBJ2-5	TGTGCCAGTAGTATGGACAGTGGAAGAGAGACCCAGTACTTC	CASSMDSGRETQYF
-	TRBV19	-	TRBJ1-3	TGTGCCAGTAGTATGTTATCGGGAAGCTCTGGAAACACCATATATTTT	CASSMLSGSSGNTIYF
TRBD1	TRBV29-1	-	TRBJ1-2	TGCAGCGTTGAGAGGGGACAGGGGAGGTATAATGGCTACACCTTC	CSVERGQGRYNGYTF
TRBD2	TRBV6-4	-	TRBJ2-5	TGTGCCAGCAGTGAGACAGCGGGGGGTCAAGAGACCCAGTACTTC	CASSETAGGQETQYF
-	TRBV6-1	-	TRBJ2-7	TGTGCCAGCAGTGAGGGCACGACCTACGAGCAGTACTTC	CASSEGTTYEQYF
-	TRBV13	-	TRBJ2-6	TGTGCCAGCAGCTTAGGGGACGCGGGCTCTGGGGCCAACGTCCTGACTTTC	CASSLGDAGSGANVLTF
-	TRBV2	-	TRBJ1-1	TGTGCCAGCACTCACGAGGGGGAAAACACTGAAGCTTTCTTT	CASTHEGENTEAFF